The 11 T cell receptor beta chains given below trace back to one sample, sequenced in a study of blood T cell repertoires in COVID-19. The data were produced by immunoSEQ multiplex PCR, yet TCRdb's version contains in-frame clones alone and is incomplete. The sample comprises hundreds of thousands of clones, 85% to 90% of which are singletons, and 14% to 15% rests with the top ten. Sequencing was performed on PBMCs or T cells enriched from blood (not recorded which). The source is a woman in her forties or fifties with acute COVID-19.

The V and J genes are TRBV11-2 and TRBJ2-2; 10 bases align to TRBD2. From germline, CDR1 is SGHAT and CDR2 FQNNGV. Trimming removed 3 bases from V and 7 bases from J; junction bases left unmatched: 8. This CDR3 has 16 amino acids. This CDR3 reads CASSLRRGLAYGELFF. The DNA of the CDR3 is TGTGCCAGCAGCTTGAGGAGGGGACTAGCGTACGGGGAGCTGTTTTTT.

This chain connects TRBV6-2 or TRBV6-3 to TRBJ2-7; D gene unclear. Per germline, CDR1 MNHEY and CDR2 SVGEGT. V lost 4 bases to trimming and J lost 7 bases, with 14 bases between them. The CDR3 consists of 13 residues. For the CDR3, the DNA is TGTGCCAGCAGTTTATCCAGGTTTGGTGAGCAGTACTTC. Residues: CASSLSRFGEQYF.

This sequence joins TRBV28 and TRBJ2-3; D perhaps matches TRBD1 (5 bases). This CDR3 spans 12 amino acids. V lost 6 bases to trimming and J lost 2 bases, with 6 bases between them. Germline CDR1 reads MDHEN; CDR2 reads SYDVKM. CDR3 sequence reads: CASRTATDTQYF. DNA of the CDR3: TGTGCCAGCAGGACAGCCACAGATACGCAGTATTTT. The variable domain in full, with the rest retrieved from reference TRBV28 and TRBJ2-3, is DVKVTQSSRYLVKRTGEKVFLECVQDMDHENMFWYRQDPGLGLRLIYFSYDVKMKEKGDIPEGYSVSREKKERFSLILESASTNQTSMYLCASRTATDTQYFGPGTRLTVL.

This sequence joins TRBV5-5 and TRBJ2-7; D perhaps matches TRBD2 (5 bases). This CDR3 is built from 13 residues. V lost 4 bases and J lost 5, with 13 bases in between. CDR1 SGHKS and CDR2 YYEKEE come from the germline V gene (reference sequence). The CDR3 reads CASSPRGGDEQYF. DNA for the CDR3: TGTGCCAGCAGCCCCCGCGGAGGCGACGAGCAGTACTTC.

This clone was seen a handful of times. The chain links TRBV2 to TRBJ2-1; TRBD2 aligns across 12 bases. J lost 7 bases, V lost 5 bases, and 12 bases had no gene match. The CDR3 totals 17 residues. The germline V gene has CDR1 SNHLY and CDR2 FYNNEI. This CDR3 reads CASSRGSGLAGLNEQFF. CDR3 DNA: TGTGCCAGCAGTCGCGGGAGTGGACTAGCGGGATTGAATGAGCAGTTCTTC.

This rearrangement joins TRBV2 to TRBJ1-5; tentatively, D is TRBD1 (5 bases). With 6 bases removed from V and 4 bases from J, the gap between germline ends came to 16 bases. The CDR3 length is 15 residues. The germline V gene encodes CDR1 SNHLY and CDR2 FYNNEI. CDR3 in DNA: TGTGCCAGCAGGGAGGGGCCAGGGTCGAATCAGCCCCAGCATTTT. Translated: CASREGPGSNQPQHF. Together with reference TRBV2 and TRBJ1-5, the CDR3 gives the full variable domain: EPEVTQTPSHQVTQMGQEVILRCVPISNHLYFYWYRQILGQKVEFLVSFYNNEISEKSEIFDDQFSVERPDGSNFTLKIRSTKLEDSAMYFCASREGPGSNQPQHFGDGTRLSIL.

The J gene is TRBJ1-4, the V gene TRBV3-1 (or the pseudogene TRBV3-2); D not resolved. The CDR3 contains 17 residues. V was shortened by 1 base and J by 7 bases, with 19 bases between the two germline ends. Germline V gene lookup returns CDR1 LGHDT and CDR2 YNNKEL (reference sequence). As DNA, the CDR3 is TGTGCCAGCAGCCAAGGTTCCGTGACGGCGCGAGGTGAAAAACTGTTTTTT. Its protein product is CASSQGSVTARGEKLFF.

The rearrangement uses TRBV28 and TRBJ1-1; 9 nucleotides align to TRBD1. Germline-derived CDR1 and CDR2 are MDHEN and SYDVKM. V lost 4 bases, J lost 5 bases, and 8 bases stayed unmatched. This CDR3 has 15 residues. The CDR3 DNA follows: TGTGCCAGCAGTTCTTGGACAGGGGTGGTGACTGAAGCTTTCTTT. It specifies CASSSWTGVVTEAFF.

V usage is TRBV11-2 and J usage is TRBJ2-7, with D maybe TRBD1 (6 bases). V was clipped by 4 bases and J by 0 bases, with 10 bases between them. Germline V gives CDR1 SGHAT, CDR2 FQNNGV. The CDR3 loop spans 14 amino acids. This CDR3 reads CASSWTDGSYEQYF. DNA of the CDR3: TGTGCCAGCAGCTGGACAGACGGCTCCTACGAGCAGTACTTC.

The chain couples TRBV4-3 to TRBJ2-3, with a weak D call TRBD1 (6 bases). Deletions cut 0 bases from V and 4 bases from J, with 11 bases between. Germline CDR1 is LGHNA and CDR2 is YSLEER. CDR3 length equals 15 residues. Here the CDR3 reads CASSQDTAGADTQYF. The CDR3 nucleotides read TGCGCCAGCAGCCAAGATACTGCAGGGGCAGATACGCAGTATTTT.

The rearrangement uses TRBV7-9 and TRBJ2-1, with D perhaps matching TRBD2 (5 bases). The ends were cut back, 2 bases at V and 4 bases at J, with 12 bases in the middle. This CDR3 has 15 residues. The germline CDR1 and CDR2 sequences are SEHNR and FQNEAQ (reference sequence). The CDR3 sequence is CASSLNGEAYNEQFF. CDR3 DNA: TGTGCCAGCAGCTTAAACGGGGAAGCTTACAATGAGCAGTTCTTC.